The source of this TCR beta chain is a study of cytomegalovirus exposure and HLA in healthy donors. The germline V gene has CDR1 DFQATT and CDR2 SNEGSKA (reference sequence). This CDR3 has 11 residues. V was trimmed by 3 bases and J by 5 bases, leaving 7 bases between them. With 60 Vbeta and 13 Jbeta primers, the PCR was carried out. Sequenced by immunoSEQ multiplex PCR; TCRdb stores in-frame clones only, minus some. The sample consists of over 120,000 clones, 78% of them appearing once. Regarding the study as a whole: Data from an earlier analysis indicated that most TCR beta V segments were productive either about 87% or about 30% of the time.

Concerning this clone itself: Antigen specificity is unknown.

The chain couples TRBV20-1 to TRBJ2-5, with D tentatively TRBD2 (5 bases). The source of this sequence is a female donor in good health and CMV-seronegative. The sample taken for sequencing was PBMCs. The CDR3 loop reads CSASGEETQYF. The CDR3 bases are TGCAGTGCTAGTGGGGAGGAGACCCAGTACTTC.